The sequence of this TCR beta chain was determined in a study of identical twins. Study-level results: Models underestimated how often monozygotic twins shared out-of-frame TCR alpha.

A single record per CDR3 protein comes from TCRdb applying MiXCR to the 5' RACE reads. The sample consists of roughly 1.6 million distinct CDR3 sequences, less than 35% of them appearing once. The CDR3 is 15 amino acids. The germline CDR1 and CDR2 sequences are SSHAT and FNYEAQ (reference sequence). For this clonotype: The target antigen is unknown. Given a much more abundant clone one base away, this may be a read error.

The specimen sequenced was cord blood. J is TRBJ2-1 and V is TRBV7-7; TRBD2 agrees at 7 bases. The source of this sequence is a newborn girl in good health. In DNA form, the CDR3 reads TGTACCAGCAGTCATAGACTAGCCCCCTACAATGAGCAGTTCTTC. Its translation is CTSSHRLAPYNEQFF. The entire variable domain, with the rest obtained from reference TRBV7-7 and TRBJ2-1, is as follows: GAGVSQSPRYKVTKRGQDVTLRCDPISSHATLYWYQQALGQGPEFLTYFNYEAQPDKSGLPSDRFSAERPEGSISTLTIQRTEQRDSAMYRCTSSHRLAPYNEQFFGPGTRLTVL.